This T cell receptor beta chain is drawn from a study of technical replicates of blood from a handful of donors. This clone was picked up one time. Libraries were prepared by immunoSEQ multiplex PCR; TCRdb keeps only in-frame clonotypes and omits some of them. Of about 100,000 clones listed, approximately 94% are singletons. The clonotype was recovered from a human donor in good health. The sample comprised T cells isolated from PBMCs.

The CDR3 sequence is CASTDRQMDEQYF. The CDR3 bases are TGCGCCAGTACGGACAGGCAGATGGACGAGCAGTACTTC. V and J are TRBV5-1 and TRBJ2-7; TRBD1 aligns across 7 bases. Germline CDR1 SGHRS, CDR2 YFSETQ. This CDR3 comprises 13 residues. The junction had 10 bases not matched to a gene; V was cut back by 8 bases and J by 5 bases.